These 11 T cell receptor beta chains were sequenced from one sample in a study of T cells after posttransplantation cyclophosphamide listed by TCRdb under 2016. The method was the immunoSEQ multiplex PCR assay. TCRdb limited this immuneACCESS table to in-frame rearrangements with V and J called. A share of clones is missing; checked studies link under half to unresolved V genes, and the rest is unexplained. Recorded for this sample are about 16,000 clones; less than 95% of them occurred a single time. 0.27% of the sample is taken by the ten largest. To count as naive, T cells had to be viable CD3+CD4+ or CD3+CD8+ cells with a CCR7+CD45RA+CD45RO-CD95-CD27+CD28+ profile. The material sequenced was naive CD4+ T cells sorted from blood. The receptors originated from a woman aged 50 to 65 in good health and a related stem cell transplant donor.

This clone was seen only once. This rearrangement joins TRBV5-1 to TRBJ2-3; D is unresolved. CDR1 is SGHRS and CDR2 is YFSETQ in the germline V gene. This CDR3 spans 14 amino acids. Trimming cost V 5 bases and J 6 bases, with 16 bases left between them. The CDR3 nucleotides read TGCGCCAGCAGTCCATTCGCTACCACGGATACGCAGTATTTT. Protein: CASSPFATTDTQYF.

CDR3 sequence reads: CASSQVLAGGADEQFF. The CDR3 DNA sequence: TGTGCCAGCAGCCAGGTTCTAGCGGGAGGCGCGGATGAGCAGTTCTTC. The chain is built from TRBV4-2 and TRBJ2-1; 11 nucleotides line up with TRBD2. J lost 8 bases, V lost 3 bases, and 9 bases had no gene match. Germline CDR1 is LGHNA and CDR2 is YNFKEQ. The length of the CDR3 is 16 residues.

This clone appeared once. V usage is TRBV19 and J usage is TRBJ2-1, with TRBD2 matching over 10 bases. Trimming removed 5 bases from V and 7 bases from J; junction bases left unmatched: 5. There are 14 residues in the CDR3. Germline CDR1 is LNHDA and CDR2 is SQIVND (reference sequence). This chain's CDR3 is CASSPRTSGNEQFF. CDR3 bases: TGTGCCAGTAGTCCCCGGACTAGCGGAAATGAGCAGTTCTTC.

This clone was seen only a few times. The chain joins TRBV11-2 to TRBJ2-1; 10 bases match TRBD2. Germline V gives CDR1 SGHAT, CDR2 FQNNGV. V gave up 5 bases and J gave up 1 base; unmatched junction bases: 2. The CDR3 loop spans 15 amino acids. CDR3 nucleotides: TGTGCCAGCAGCCGGACTAGCGGATCCTACAATGAGCAGTTCTTC. It yields the protein CASSRTSGSYNEQFF.

The rearrangement uses TRBV7-9 and TRBJ1-1; the D gene is possibly TRBD1 (5 bases). CDR1 and CDR2 (germline): SEHNR, FQNEAQ (reference sequence). Trimming left V 3 bases short and J 4 bases short, with 9 bases between. The CDR3 is made up of 13 amino acids. CDR3 in amino acids: CASSFGGGTEAFF. CDR3 sequence (DNA): TGTGCCAGCAGCTTCGGGGGGGGCACTGAAGCTTTCTTT.

The chain combines TRBV29-1 with TRBJ2-7; weak D call: TRBD2 (5 bases). Trimming took 6 bases from V and 5 from J, leaving 8 bases between them. There are 10 residues in the CDR3. Germline-derived CDR1 and CDR2 are SQVTM and ANQGSEA. The CDR3 protein is CSVGVHEQYF. CDR3 bases: TGCAGCGTCGGGGTACACGAGCAGTACTTC.

The chain employs TRBV19 and TRBJ2-3, with D uncertain. V lost 3 bases and J 5 bases, leaving 9 bases between the germline ends. The CDR3 runs 13 residues. The V gene's germline CDR1 is LNHDA and CDR2 SQIVND (reference sequence). CDR3 region: CASSIGVKDTQYF. The CDR3 nucleotides read TGTGCCAGTAGTATTGGAGTGAAAGATACGCAGTATTTT.

This clone was seen just once. The chain couples TRBV11-2 to TRBJ2-3; perhaps TRBD1 as D (6 bases). Germline assignment: CDR1 SGHAT and CDR2 FQNNGV. The CDR3 consists of 15 residues. V lost 6 bases and J lost 2, with 15 bases in between. The CDR3 sequence is CASSWLWDTTDTQYF. DNA of the CDR3: TGTGCCAGCAGTTGGCTTTGGGACACCACAGATACGCAGTATTTT.

V and J are TRBV23-1 and TRBJ2-5, with TRBD1 identical over 8 bases. The DNA end favors TRBJ2-7, so the J call may be wrong. TRBV23-1 counts as an open reading frame of uncertain function. This CDR3 spans 17 amino acids. The CDR3 DNA is TGCGCCAGCAGTCTCACGACAGGGGACCACCACCCCGGCGAGCAGTACTTC. It translates to CASSLTTGDHHPGEQYF.

The rearrangement joins TRBV2 to TRBJ1-2, with 7 bases identical to TRBD1. Germline assignment: CDR1 SNHLY and CDR2 FYNNEI. The CDR3 totals 13 residues. Germline trimming cut 4 bases from V and 4 bases from J; bases unmatched to any gene: 3. The CDR3 DNA follows: TGTGCCAGCAGTGCAGGGGGAGGCTATGGCTACACCTTC. It codes for CASSAGGGYGYTF.

The gene calls are TRBV7-9 and TRBJ2-1; D is possibly TRBD2 (6 bases). This CDR3 is built from 15 residues. Looked up from germline, CDR1 is SEHNR and CDR2 is FQNEAQ (reference sequence). Trimming shortened V by 5 bases and J by 5 bases, and 16 bases separated the two germline ends. CDR3: CASSPRGTGDNEQFF. The CDR3 DNA sequence: TGTGCCAGCAGCCCGAGAGGGACGGGGGACAATGAGCAGTTCTTC.